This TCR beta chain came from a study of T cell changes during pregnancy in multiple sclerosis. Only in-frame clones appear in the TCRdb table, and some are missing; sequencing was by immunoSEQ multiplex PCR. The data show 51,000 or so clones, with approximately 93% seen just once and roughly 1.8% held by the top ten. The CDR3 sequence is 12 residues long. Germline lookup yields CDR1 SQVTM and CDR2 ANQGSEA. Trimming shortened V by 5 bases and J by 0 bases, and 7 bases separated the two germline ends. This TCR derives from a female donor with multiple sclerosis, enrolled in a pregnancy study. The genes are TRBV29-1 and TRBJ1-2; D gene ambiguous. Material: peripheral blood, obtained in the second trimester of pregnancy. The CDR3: CSVIAANYGYTF. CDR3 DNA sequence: TGCAGCGTTATAGCAGCTAACTATGGCTACACCTTC.